These 27 T cell receptor beta chains originate from one sample sequenced in a study of T cells in Graves' hyperthyroidism and ophthalmopathy. Researchers took RNA transcripts and amplified the TCR beta CDR3 regions from them. HTBI primers drove first-round RT-PCR of the TCR CDR3. In TCRdb, the multiplex PCR reads were re-called with MiXCR into one record per CDR3 protein. This repertoire shows around 620,000 distinct CDR3 sequences, around 16% found once; its top ten account for 3.5% to 4%. Specimen: blood. The receptors were gathered from a woman in her 30s with Graves' hyperthyroidism.

This clonotype was picked up many times. This sequence joins TRBV15 and TRBJ2-7, with D possibly being TRBD2 (6 bases). The CDR3 spans 16 residues. V lost 0 bases and J lost 2, with 14 bases in between. Germline CDR1 and CDR2: LNHNV and YYDKDF (reference sequence). The CDR3 DNA sequence: TGTGCCACCAGCAGAGAAAAGAGCGGGCGTCCCTACGAGCAGTACTTC. Translating it yields CATSREKSGRPYEQYF.

The V call is TRBV4-2, the J call TRBJ2-7; perhaps TRBD1 as D (6 bases). Germline values: CDR1 LGHNA, CDR2 YNFKEQ. The CDR3 extends over 14 amino acids. The V and J ends lost 3 bases and 0 bases respectively, with 9 bases between them. DNA for the CDR3: TGTGCCAGCAGCCACCAGGGGTTCTCCTACGAGCAGTACTTC. It codes for CASSHQGFSYEQYF.

This clonotype showed up just a few times. CDR3 sequence: CASRLVGYGYTF. The CDR3 DNA follows: TGTGCCAGCCGTCTCGTAGGATATGGCTACACCTTC. J is TRBJ1-2 and V is TRBV2; no clear D. CDR1 is SNHLY, CDR2 FYNNEI, per germline. With 8 bases removed from V and 5 bases from J, the gap between germline ends came to 12 bases. The CDR3 contains 12 residues.

At least ten counts were recorded for this clonotype. The chain combines TRBV9 with TRBJ2-2; D is possibly TRBD2 (6 bases). V lost 0 bases, J lost 7 bases, and 13 bases lay in between. The CDR3 runs to 15 residues. Germline V gives CDR1 SGDLS, CDR2 YYNGEE. CDR3 loop: CASSVEDYSVGELFF. The CDR3 coding sequence is TGTGCCAGCAGCGTAGAGGACTACTCAGTCGGGGAGCTGTTTTTT.

In this sample, this clonotype turned up a few times. The chain combines TRBV18 with TRBJ1-4; D call uncertain. This CDR3 contains 14 residues. V lost 0 bases, J lost 5 bases, and 7 bases lay in between. Germline CDR1 and CDR2: KGHSH and LQKENI. DNA of the CDR3: TGTGCCAGCTCACCACCGGGCGGGAATGAAAAACTGTTTTTT. Its protein is CASSPPGGNEKLFF.

In its sample, this clonotype was seen many times. This rearrangement joins TRBV10-3 to TRBJ1-1; D is unresolved. Trimming removed 3 bases at V and 1 base at J, with 15 bases between. Germline V gene lookup returns CDR1 ENHRY and CDR2 SYGVKD. The CDR3 length is 16 residues. This CDR3 is CAISDPGSGENTEAFF. The CDR3, as DNA: TGTGCCATCAGTGACCCAGGTAGCGGAGAGAACACTGAAGCTTTCTTT.

This clonotype was seen repeatedly, ten times or more. The rearrangement uses TRBV27 and TRBJ1-1; D not certain. Germline lookup yields CDR1 MNHEY and CDR2 SMNVEV (reference sequence). The CDR3 is made up of 15 amino acids. Trimming cost V 1 base and J 5 bases, with 14 bases left between them. The CDR3 is CASSLWRIRGTEAFF. The CDR3 DNA follows: TGTGCCAGCAGTTTATGGAGGATTAGAGGGACTGAAGCTTTCTTT.

V and J are TRBV5-1 and TRBJ1-5; a weak D match, TRBD1 (6 bases). Trimming pared 4 bases from V and 4 bases from J, leaving 18 bases between. The CDR3 sequence is 16 residues long. Germline-derived CDR1 and CDR2 are SGHRS and YFSETQ. The CDR3 region is CASSPGLDRPNQPQHF. The DNA for the CDR3 is TGCGCCAGCAGCCCGGGACTAGACAGGCCGAATCAGCCCCAGCATTTT.

This clonotype was found many times. In nucleotides, the CDR3 is TGTGCCAGCACCCAGGGAAGGGACCTCTACAATGAGCAGTTCTTC. It codes for CASTQGRDLYNEQFF. V gene TRBV13 combines with J gene TRBJ2-1; the D call may be TRBD1 or TRBD2 (5 bases each). The V gene lost 7 bases and the J gene lost 3 bases, with 16 bases spanning the gap. In germline, CDR1 is PRHDT, CDR2 FYEKMQ (reference sequence). The CDR3 loop spans 15 amino acids.

There are many counts of this clonotype. V gene TRBV20-1 combines with J gene TRBJ2-7; 8 bases align to TRBD1. The CDR3 sequence is 14 residues long. V lost 6 bases, J lost 3 bases, and 10 bases stayed unmatched. Germline-derived CDR1 and CDR2 are DFQATT and SNEGSKA (reference sequence). Here the CDR3 reads CSASGTGFFYEQYF. As DNA, the CDR3 is TGCAGTGCGTCCGGGACAGGCTTTTTCTACGAGCAGTACTTC.

The sample holds many counts of this clonotype. J is TRBJ2-7 and V is TRBV11-2, with D uncertain. V dropped 1 base and J dropped 7 bases, with 11 bases sitting between them. The CDR3 covers 13 residues. The V gene's germline CDR1 is SGHAT and CDR2 FQNNGV. CDR3 loop: CASSLARQLEQYF. CDR3 DNA sequence: TGTGCCAGCAGCTTAGCTCGTCAATTGGAGCAGTACTTC.

This clonotype was seen only a few times. The chain couples TRBV20-1 to TRBJ2-5, with a tentative D call TRBD2 (6 bases). The CDR3 runs to 13 residues. From germline, CDR1 is DFQATT and CDR2 SNEGSKA (reference sequence). Trimming took off 5 bases at V and 2 bases at J, with 12 bases between the two ends. CDR3 sequence reads: CSAPVAVQETQYF. CDR3 coding DNA: TGCAGTGCTCCTGTAGCGGTTCAAGAGACCCAGTACTTC.

The chain joins TRBV20-1 to TRBJ2-5, with D maybe TRBD2 (6 bases). The CDR3 has 13 amino acids. With 3 bases removed from V and 5 bases from J, the gap between germline ends came to 13 bases. CDR1 DFQATT and CDR2 SNEGSKA come from the germline V gene (reference sequence). For the CDR3, the DNA is TGCAGTGCTAGCGGGAGTTTTGCCGAGACCCAGTACTTC. This sequence encodes CSASGSFAETQYF.

This clonotype was counted between two and nine times. The V gene is TRBV29-1, the J gene TRBJ2-1, with D possibly matching TRBD1 (6 bases). The CDR3 length is 12 residues. Germline-derived CDR1 and CDR2 are SQVTM and ANQGSEA. Trimming took off 3 bases at V and 7 bases at J, with 10 bases between the two ends. CDR3 protein: CSVELRGNEQFF. DNA for the CDR3: TGCAGCGTTGAGCTCAGGGGAAATGAGCAGTTCTTC.

This clonotype was found a few times. CDR3 DNA: TGTGCCAGCGGTACCTGGGGGAATTCACCCCTCCACTTT. Its protein product is CASGTWGNSPLHF. The chain couples TRBV28 to TRBJ1-6; tentative D call: TRBD1 (5 bases). Trimming cost V 8 bases and J 7 bases, with 12 bases left between them. The CDR3 has 13 amino acids. Germline CDR1 and CDR2: MDHEN and SYDVKM.

There are a few counts of this clonotype. This chain joins TRBV6-1 and TRBJ2-3, with TRBD2 matching 8 bases. Germline CDR1 and CDR2: MNHNS and SASEGT. Unmatched junction bases numbered 14, after V lost 8 bases and J lost 7 bases. CDR3 length equals 15 residues. The chain's CDR3 is CASSTGSGGIYTQYF. The CDR3 region has the DNA TGTGCCAGCTCGACGGGATCGGGAGGGATATATACGCAGTATTTT.

The rearrangement links TRBV9 to TRBJ2-3; 11 bases match TRBD2. Germline V CDR1 and CDR2: SGDLS, YYNGEE. This CDR3 comprises 18 residues. Germline trimming cut 0 bases from V and 5 bases from J; bases unmatched to any gene: 11. CDR3 in amino acids: CASSVVTIAGGPGDTQYF. In DNA form, the CDR3 reads TGTGCCAGCAGCGTAGTGACCATAGCGGGAGGGCCCGGAGATACGCAGTATTTT.

This clonotype was counted ten times or more. The V and J genes are TRBV6-2 or TRBV6-3 and TRBJ2-7, with D unclear. From germline, CDR1 is MNHEY and CDR2 SVGEGT. The CDR3 has 13 amino acids. V was cut by 2 bases and J by 5 bases, with 10 bases left in between. CDR3 sequence reads: CASSYRVMDEQYF. Here the CDR3 DNA reads TGTGCCAGCAGTTACAGGGTTATGGACGAGCAGTACTTC.

This clonotype was found a few times. The J gene is TRBJ2-3, the V gene TRBV6-1; 7 nucleotides align to TRBD1. Germline V gives CDR1 MNHNS, CDR2 SASEGT. This CDR3 contains 15 residues. Losses at the gene ends were 4 bases for V and 6 bases for J; bases not matched to a gene: 10. CDR3 DNA: TGTGCCAGCAGTGCTTGGACAGGACCTGGGGATACGCAGTATTTT. It is translated as CASSAWTGPGDTQYF.

This clonotype has just a few counts. V gene TRBV3-1 combines with J gene TRBJ1-3; D uncertain. This CDR3 is built from 13 residues. Per germline, CDR1 LGHDT and CDR2 YNNKEL (reference sequence). V lost 8 bases and J 4 bases, leaving 12 bases between the germline ends. Written as DNA, the CDR3 is TGTGCCAGCTCATGGGTTCCCGGAAACACCATATATTTT. Its protein is CASSWVPGNTIYF.

The sample holds many counts of this clonotype. This chain connects TRBV7-2 to TRBJ2-2; D possibly corresponds to TRBD2 (5 bases). This CDR3 contains 14 residues. Trimming pared 1 base from V and 7 bases from J, leaving 10 bases between. CDR1 and CDR2 (germline): SGHTA, FQGNSA. CDR3 DNA sequence: TGTGCCAGCAGCTTAGTTCGGGAATTCGGGGAGCTGTTTTTT. It specifies CASSLVREFGELFF.

In this sample, this clonotype turned up many times. The chain recombines TRBV7-2 with TRBJ1-6, with unresolved D. Trimming cost V 5 bases and J 10 bases, with 9 bases left between them. The CDR3 has 12 residues. Germline V gives CDR1 SGHTA, CDR2 FQGNSA. This chain's CDR3 is CASSPPGSPLHF. DNA of the CDR3: TGTGCCAGCAGCCCCCCGGGATCACCCCTCCACTTT.

The chain is built from TRBV10-3 and TRBJ2-1, with D unresolved. V lost 3 bases to trimming and J lost 8 bases, with 5 bases between them. Germline V gives CDR1 ENHRY, CDR2 SYGVKD. The CDR3 is made up of 11 amino acids. The CDR3 loop reads CAISDVHEQFF. The CDR3 DNA reads TGTGCCATCAGTGATGTCCATGAGCAGTTCTTC.

This clonotype was recorded many times. The gene calls are TRBV28 and TRBJ2-5; 7 bases match TRBD2. Germline-derived CDR1 and CDR2 are MDHEN and SYDVKM. The ends lost 1 base at V and 1 base at J; junction bases unmatched: 3. This CDR3 comprises 15 residues. CDR3 residues: CASSLYGRSQETQYF. In nucleotides, the CDR3 is TGTGCCAGCAGTTTATACGGGAGGAGCCAAGAGACCCAGTACTTC.

This clonotype was observed many times. The genes are TRBV5-6 and TRBJ1-1, with a tentative D call TRBD1 (6 bases). The germline V and J ends were trimmed by 1 base and 4 bases, with 11 bases remaining between them. The CDR3 covers 14 residues. The germline V gene encodes CDR1 SGHDT and CDR2 YYEEEE. This CDR3 reads CASSLTIRGTEAFF. Here the CDR3 DNA reads TGTGCCAGCAGCTTGACCATCAGGGGCACTGAAGCTTTCTTT.

This clonotype was recorded once. The chain uses TRBV9 and TRBJ2-7; tentative D call: TRBD1 (5 bases). Trimming stripped 0 bases from V and 3 bases from J, with 13 bases between. The CDR3 extends over 15 amino acids. Germline V lookup: CDR1 SGDLS, CDR2 YYNGEE. The CDR3: CASSVAGHLIYEQYF. The CDR3 nucleotides read TGTGCCAGCAGCGTAGCAGGGCACCTTATCTACGAGCAGTACTTC.

This clonotype occurred a few times. A read error may explain this, as a much larger clone is one base away. The chain carries TRBV2 and TRBJ1-2; tentative D call: TRBD1 (5 bases). Germline V gene lookup returns CDR1 SNHLY and CDR2 FYNNEI. This CDR3 spans 14 amino acids. The V end lost 7 bases, the J end lost 4 bases, and 16 bases lay between the germline ends. Written as DNA, the CDR3 is TGTGCCAGCAACTATGCAGGGATAAGCTATGGCTACACCTTC. It encodes CASNYAGISYGYTF. Supplemented by reference TRBV2 and TRBJ1-2, the full variable domain reads EPEVTQTPSHQVTQMGQEVILRCVPISNHLYFYWYRQILGQKVEFLVSFYNNEISEKSEIFDDQFSVERPDGSNFTLKIRSTKLEDSAMYFCASNYAGISYGYTFGSGTRLTVV.